This note documents a single T cell receptor beta chain sequence. This sample stems from a study of blood T cells in healthy people across ages. Primed by a sample-barcoded 5' primer and a J-beta primer mix, a second PCR proceeded for roughly 6 to 12 cycles. TCRdb re-analysed the 5' RACE reads in MiXCR, keeping a single row per CDR3 protein. Of about 760,000 distinct CDR3 sequences listed, roughly three fifths were seen once; the top ten hold around 25%. The V end lost 6 bases, the J end lost 4 bases, and 18 bases lay between the germline ends. The CDR3 consists of 14 residues. The V gene's germline CDR1 is SQVTM and CDR2 ANQGSEA.

The sequencing sample was made of blood. This chain links TRBV29-1 with TRBJ1-1, with D tentatively TRBD1 (5 bases). The sequence was obtained from a man aged 40-49 years in good health. CDR3 loop: CSVGWGGQGTEAFF. The CDR3 DNA reads as TGCAGCGTCGGGTGGGGAGGCCAGGGCACTGAAGCTTTCTTT.